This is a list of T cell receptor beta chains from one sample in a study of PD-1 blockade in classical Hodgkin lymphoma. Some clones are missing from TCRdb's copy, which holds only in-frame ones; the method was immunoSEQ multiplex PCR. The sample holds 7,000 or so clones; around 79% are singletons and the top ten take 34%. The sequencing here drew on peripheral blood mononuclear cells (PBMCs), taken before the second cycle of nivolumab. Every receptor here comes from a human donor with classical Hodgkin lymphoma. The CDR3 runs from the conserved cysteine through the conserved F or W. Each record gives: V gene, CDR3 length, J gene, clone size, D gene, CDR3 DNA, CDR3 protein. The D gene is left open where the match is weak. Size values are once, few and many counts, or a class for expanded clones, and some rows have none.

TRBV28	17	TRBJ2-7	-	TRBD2	TGTGCCAGCAGTTTCGCTAGCGGGAGGGCTACTCCCTACGAGCAGTACTTC	CASSFASGRATPYEQYF
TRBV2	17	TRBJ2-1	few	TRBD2	TGTGCCAGCCTAGAGGTAGCGGGAGTGAACCCCTACAATGAGCAGTTCTTC	CASLEVAGVNPYNEQFF
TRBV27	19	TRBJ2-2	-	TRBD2	TGTGCCAGCAGTTTCCAGACTAGCGGGGGGGCCAAGAACACCGGGGAGCTGTTTTTT	CASSFQTSGGAKNTGELFF
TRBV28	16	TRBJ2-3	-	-	TGTGCCAGCAGGGCAAGTGGGTTATCTAGCACAGATACGCAGTATTTT	CASRASGLSSTDTQYF
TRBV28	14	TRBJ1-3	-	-	TGTGCCAGCAGTTCCAGGGGATCTGGAAACACCATATATTTT	CASSSRGSGNTIYF
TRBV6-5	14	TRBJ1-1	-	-	TGTGCCAGCCGGGGCTCCCTCCCAGACACTGAAGCTTTCTTT	CASRGSLPDTEAFF
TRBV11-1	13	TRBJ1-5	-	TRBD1	TGTGCCAGCAGCGACAAGACAGGGGGCCCCCAGCATTTT	CASSDKTGGPQHF
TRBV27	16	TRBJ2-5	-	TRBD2	TGTGCCAGCAGTCCGTGGACTAGCGGGGGCCAAGAGACCCAGTACTTC	CASSPWTSGGQETQYF
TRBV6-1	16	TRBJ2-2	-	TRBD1	TGTGCCAGCAGTGAAGCGGCAGGGGGATTTGCCGGGGAGCTGTTTTTT	CASSEAAGGFAGELFF
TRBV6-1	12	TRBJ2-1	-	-	TGTGCCAGCAGTGAACGTTCTTTTGAGCAGTTCTTC	CASSERSFEQFF
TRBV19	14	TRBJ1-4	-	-	TGTGCCAGTATGCCGGTGGGAGCTAATGAAAAACTGTTTTTT	CASMPVGANEKLFF
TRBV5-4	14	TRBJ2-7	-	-	TGTGCTAGCAGCTCCCGACAGGTCCCCTACGAGCAGTACTTC	CASSSRQVPYEQYF
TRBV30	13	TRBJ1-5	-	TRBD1	TGTGCCGCCGGACAGGGAACAGGGCAGCCCCAGCATTTT	CAAGQGTGQPQHF
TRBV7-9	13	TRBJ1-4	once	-	TGTGCCAGCAGTAGGGGTGAGACAGAAAAACTGTTTTTT	CASSRGETEKLFF
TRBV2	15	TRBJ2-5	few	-	TGTGCCAGCAGTGATATGGGGGCAGAACAAGAGACCCAGTACTTC	CASSDMGAEQETQYF
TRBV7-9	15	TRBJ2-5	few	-	TGTGCCAGCAGCTTTGAGGGGGGGCCTACGGAGACCCAGTACTTC	CASSFEGGPTETQYF
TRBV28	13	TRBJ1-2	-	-	TGTGCCAGCAGTTTCCAGGGGTGGGATGGCTACACCTTC	CASSFQGWDGYTF
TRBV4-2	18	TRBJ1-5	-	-	TGTGCCAGCAGCCAAGATAGACTCCTAAACGAGAATTATCAGCCCCAGCATTTT	CASSQDRLLNENYQPQHF
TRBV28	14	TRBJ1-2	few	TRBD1	TGTGCCAGCACCTGGACAGGGGGCTTCTATGGCTACACCTTC	CASTWTGGFYGYTF
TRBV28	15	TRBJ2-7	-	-	TGTGCCACCTCGGGGGTGGCGGGGACCTCCTACGAGCAGTACTTC	CATSGVAGTSYEQYF
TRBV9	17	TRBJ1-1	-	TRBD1	TGTGCCAGCAGCTCCGCAGGACAGGAAACATTGAACACTGAAGCTTTCTTT	CASSSAGQETLNTEAFF
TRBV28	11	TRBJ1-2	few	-	TGTGCCAGCGGTGATGACTATGGCTACACCTTC	CASGDDYGYTF
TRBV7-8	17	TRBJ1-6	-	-	TGTGCCAGCAGCTTAGAATGGGGGCTCTCCTATAATTCACCCCTCCACTTT	CASSLEWGLSYNSPLHF
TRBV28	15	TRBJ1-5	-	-	TGTGCCAGCACGTACCGGGAGAATAACAATCAGCCCCAGCATTTT	CASTYRENNNQPQHF
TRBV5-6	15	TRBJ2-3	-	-	TGTGCCAGCAGCTTGGTGGCAGGGCACACAGATACGCAGTATTTT	CASSLVAGHTDTQYF
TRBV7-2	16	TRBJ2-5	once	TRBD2	TGTGCCAGCAGCTTAGGACTAGCGGGAGGCCGGGAGACCCAGTACTTC	CASSLGLAGGRETQYF
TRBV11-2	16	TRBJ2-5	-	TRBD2	TGTGCCAGCAGCGGCCGACTAGCCGGTTTCCAAGAGACCCAGTACTTC	CASSGRLAGFQETQYF
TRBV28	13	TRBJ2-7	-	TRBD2	TGTGCCAGCAGCCCTGGGACTAGCCGCGAGCAGTACTTC	CASSPGTSREQYF
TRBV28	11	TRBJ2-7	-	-	TGTGCCACCCTCTTGGGGCTGGAGCAGTACTTC	CATLLGLEQYF
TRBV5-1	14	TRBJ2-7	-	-	TGCGCCAGCAGCATTAGCGGAAGCTCCTACGAGCAGTACTTC	CASSISGSSYEQYF
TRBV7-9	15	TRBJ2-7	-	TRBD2	TGTGCCAGCAGCCCCAATGATAGCGGGCTGCGGGAGCAGTACTTC	CASSPNDSGLREQYF
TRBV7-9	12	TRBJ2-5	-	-	TGTGCCAGCAGCTTCCTGAACGAGACCCAGTACTTC	CASSFLNETQYF
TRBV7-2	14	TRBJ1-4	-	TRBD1	TGTGCCAGCAGCGGACAGGGGGCTTCTGAAAAACTGTTTTTT	CASSGQGASEKLFF
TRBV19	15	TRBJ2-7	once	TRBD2	TGTGCCAGTAGTATTAGGACTAGCGGATGGGAAGAGCAGTACTTC	CASSIRTSGWEEQYF